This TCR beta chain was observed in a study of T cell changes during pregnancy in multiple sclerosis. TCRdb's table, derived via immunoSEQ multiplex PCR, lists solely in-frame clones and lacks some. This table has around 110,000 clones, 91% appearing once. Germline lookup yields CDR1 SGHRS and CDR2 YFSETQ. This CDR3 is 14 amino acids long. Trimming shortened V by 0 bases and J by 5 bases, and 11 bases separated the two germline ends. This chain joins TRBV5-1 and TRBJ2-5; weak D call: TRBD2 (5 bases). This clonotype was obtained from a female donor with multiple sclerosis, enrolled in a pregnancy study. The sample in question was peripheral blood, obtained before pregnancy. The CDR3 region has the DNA TGCGCCAGCAGCTTGGGTACTAGTGCGGAGACCCAGTACTTC. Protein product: CASSLGTSAETQYF.